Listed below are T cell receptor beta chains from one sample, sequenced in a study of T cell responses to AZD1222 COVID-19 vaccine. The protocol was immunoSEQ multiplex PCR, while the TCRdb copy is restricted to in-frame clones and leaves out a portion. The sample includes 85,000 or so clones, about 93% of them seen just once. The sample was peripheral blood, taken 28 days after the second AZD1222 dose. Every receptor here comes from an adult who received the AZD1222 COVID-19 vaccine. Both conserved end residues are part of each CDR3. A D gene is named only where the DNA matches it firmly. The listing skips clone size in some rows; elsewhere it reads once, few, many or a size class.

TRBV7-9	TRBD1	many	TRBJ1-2	CASSRDRGLTNYGYTF	TGTGCCAGCAGTCGGGACAGGGGGCTTACTAACTATGGCTACACCTTC
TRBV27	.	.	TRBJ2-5	CASSPWEAAVETQYF	TGTGCCAGCAGTCCGTGGGAGGCAGCGGTAGAGACCCAGTACTTC
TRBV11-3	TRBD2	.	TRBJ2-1	CASSYLVTSGNTEQFF	TGTGCCAGCAGCTATTTGGTTACTAGCGGGAACACTGAGCAGTTCTTC
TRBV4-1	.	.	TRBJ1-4	CASSQRLTGPLKLFF	TGCGCCAGCAGCCAACGTCTGACAGGTCCCTTAAAACTGTTTTTT
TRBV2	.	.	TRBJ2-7	CASRTPREQYF	TGTGCCAGCAGGACGCCACGCGAGCAGTACTTC
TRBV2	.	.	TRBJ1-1	CASSEYGRSTEAFF	TGTGCCAGCAGTGAATATGGTAGGAGCACTGAAGCTTTCTTT
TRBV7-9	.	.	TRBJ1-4	CASSLGAGFRDEKLFF	TGTGCCAGCAGCTTAGGAGCAGGGTTCAGGGATGAAAAACTGTTTTTT
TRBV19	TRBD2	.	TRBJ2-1	CASSRGSGRGNEQFF	TGTGCCAGTAGTCGGGGTAGCGGGAGGGGCAATGAGCAGTTCTTC
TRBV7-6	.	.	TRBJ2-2	CASSLSWKGTGELFF	TGTGCCAGCAGCTTATCGTGGAAAGGCACCGGGGAGCTGTTTTTT
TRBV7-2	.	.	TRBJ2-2	CASSLALLNTGELFF	TGTGCCAGCAGCTTAGCTTTGCTAAACACCGGGGAGCTGTTTTTT
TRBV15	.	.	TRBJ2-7	CATSREDYWGTYEQYF	TGTGCCACCAGCAGAGAGGACTACTGGGGCACCTACGAGCAGTACTTC
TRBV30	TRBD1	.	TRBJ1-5	CAWSTAGGFQPQHF	TGTGCCTGGAGTACAGCAGGGGGCTTTCAGCCCCAGCATTTT
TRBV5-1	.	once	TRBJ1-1	CASSLQGGEAFF	TGCGCCAGCAGCTTACAGGGCGGTGAAGCTTTCTTT
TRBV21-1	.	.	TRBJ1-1	CASSPRDWRADTEAFF	TGTGCCAGCAGCCCCCGGGATTGGCGGGCCGACACTGAAGCTTTCTTT
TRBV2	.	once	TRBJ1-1	CASTRPPAVSEAFF	TGTGCCAGCACCCGACCCCCCGCGGTTTCCGAAGCTTTCTTT
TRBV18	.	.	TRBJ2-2	CASSPFTVANTGELFF	TGTGCCAGCTCACCATTCACAGTAGCGAACACCGGGGAGCTGTTTTTT
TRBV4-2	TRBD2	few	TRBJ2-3	CASSQEAGGLGDTQYF	TGTGCCAGCAGCCAAGAAGCGGGGGGGCTCGGGGATACGCAGTATTTT
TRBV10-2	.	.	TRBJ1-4	CASSDQGRGNEKLFF	TGCGCCAGCAGTGACCAGGGACGGGGGAATGAAAAACTGTTTTTT